This T cell receptor (beta chain) was retrieved from a study of blood T cell repertoires in COVID-19. The CDR3 runs to 14 residues. Germline V gives CDR1 SGHAT, CDR2 FQNNGV. Trimming cost V 1 base and J 2 bases, with 9 bases left between them. Using immunoSEQ multiplex PCR, the repertoire was profiled, and TCRdb retains in-frame clones only, with some absent. The table has roughly 230,000 clones, 82% seen once; the top ten hold 3% to 4%. This clone was seen a handful of times. The gene calls are TRBV11-2 and TRBJ2-7; D not certain. Sequenced: PBMCs or T cells enriched from blood (not recorded which). The sequence came from a woman aged 60-75 years who had recovered from COVID-19. The CDR3 reads CASSLVGRPYEQYF. Written as DNA, the CDR3 is TGTGCCAGCAGCTTAGTGGGCAGACCCTACGAGCAGTACTTC. The full variable domain, in which reference TRBV11-2 and TRBJ2-7 provide the parts outside the CDR3, is EAGVAQSPRYKIIEKRQSVAFWCNPISGHATLYWYQQILGQGPKLLIQFQNNGVVDDSQLPKDRFSAERLKGVDSTLKIQPAKLEDSAVYLCASSLVGRPYEQYFGPGTRLTVT.